The entry below describes one T cell receptor beta chain. Stated treatment: oral pan-JAK inhibitor, 5-10 mg twice daily. Trimming took 9 bases from V and 4 from J, leaving 13 bases between them. The V gene's germline CDR1 is LNHNV and CDR2 YYDKDF (reference sequence). This CDR3 is built from 13 residues. The entry originates in a study of CD8+ T cells in alopecia areata. Sequencing templates came from extracted RNA that was reverse transcribed into cDNA. Assay used: immunoSEQ multiplex PCR; TCRdb lists only in-frame clones, some missing. The data contain under 300,000 clones, 60% of them singletons. The chain has TRBV15 and TRBJ1-5; D not certain. The material was CD4+ T cells sorted from blood, obtained at week 52, from a patient treated with tofacitinib. The TCR sequence derives from a human donor with alopecia areata. The CDR3 DNA follows: TGTGCCACTACTGACGGACTAAATCAGCCCCAGCATTTT. This codes for CATTDGLNQPQHF. Together with reference TRBV15 and TRBJ1-5, the CDR3 gives the full variable domain: DAMVIQNPRYQVTQFGKPVTLSCSQTLNHNVMYWYQQKSSQAPKLLFHYYDKDFNNEADTPDNFQSRRPNTSFCFLDIRSPGLGDTAMYLCATTDGLNQPQHFGDGTRLSIL.